This T cell receptor beta chain was recovered during a study of T cell clonality in common variable immunodeficiency. Measured with immunoSEQ multiplex PCR; TCRdb has only the in-frame clones, and not every one. The sample holds over 55,000 clones, and no clone turns up only once. Trimming cost V 6 bases and J 2 bases, with 12 bases left between them. The CDR3 has 14 residues. Looked up from germline, CDR1 is SGHDN and CDR2 is FVKESK. Study-wide results and limits: Shared TCRbeta clones were fewer between CVID subjects than controls.

Caucasian heritage predominated among both patients and controls. There are many counts of this clone. Its cognate antigen is unknown. The sequenced fragment ends 3 residues before the CDR3 boundary, so the rest is inferred from the germline J gene. Sequences were obtained from peripheral blood mononuclear cells. This TCR was recovered from a person aged 18 to 70 in good health. This chain links TRBV14 with TRBJ2-3, with D maybe TRBD1 (6 bases). CDR3: CASSQNRATDTQYF. Partial CDR3 DNA: TGTGCCAGCAGTCAAAACAGGGCCACAGATACG.